This T cell receptor beta chain was retrieved from a study of blood T cells in healthy people across ages. Study results and limitations: Roughly linearly, TCR beta diversity per million T cells fell as age increased. Reliance upon unsorted PBMCs precluded definitive naive versus antigen-experienced comparison.

About this clonotype itself: Its matching antigen is unknown.

The second PCR ran roughly 7 to 12 cycles with a sample-barcoded 5' primer and J-beta primers. Template switching added a 12-random-nucleotide identifier to every cDNA molecule. One entry per CDR3 protein, called by TCRdb with MiXCR from the 5' RACE reads. Of about 1.6 million distinct CDR3 sequences in the sample, roughly 32% were seen once. The CDR3 runs 15 residues. Trimming removed 7 bases from V and 5 bases from J, with 21 bases in between. CDR1 is SNHLY, CDR2 FYNNEI, per germline. Sample: blood. This sequence was found in a woman aged 25 to 39 in good health. V is TRBV2 and J is TRBJ2-7, with D possibly being TRBD1 (6 bases). The CDR3, as DNA: TGTGCCAGCACCCTGGAGCCTACAGGGCCCCACGAGCAGTACTTC. Protein sequence: CASTLEPTGPHEQYF.